A single sample gave rise to the 22 T cell receptor beta chains below, sequenced in a study of blood T cell repertoires in COVID-19. The protocol was immunoSEQ multiplex PCR, while the TCRdb copy is restricted to in-frame clones and leaves out a portion. The table lists about 140,000 clones, approximately 80% of them singletons. Sample: peripheral blood. Source of these receptors: a human donor in a cohort sampled during active COVID-19.

The V and J genes are TRBV5-1 and TRBJ1-1; TRBD1 is a possible D gene (6 bases). Deletions cut 8 bases from V and 6 bases from J, with 14 bases between. The CDR3 has 12 amino acids. Germline V gene lookup returns CDR1 SGHRS and CDR2 YFSETQ. CDR3 region: CASRGNGAEAFF. Written as DNA, the CDR3 is TGCGCCAGTAGGGGGAACGGTGCTGAAGCTTTCTTT.

The rearrangement uses TRBV10-3 and TRBJ1-2, with D tentatively TRBD1 (5 bases). There are 14 residues in the CDR3. CDR1 is ENHRY, CDR2 SYGVKD, per germline. The V end lost 7 bases, the J end lost 5 bases, and 17 bases lay between the germline ends. CDR3 nucleotides: TGTGCCATCAACATCCCCAGGGAAGGGTATGGCTACACCTTC. Translating gives CAINIPREGYGYTF.

The rearrangement links TRBV6-4 to TRBJ2-3, with TRBD2 matching over 7 bases. V shed 2 bases and J 5 bases; nucleotides not matched to a gene: 10. From germline, CDR1 is MRHNA and CDR2 SNTAGT. The CDR3 extends over 16 amino acids. The CDR3 reads CASSDGASGRGDTQYF. CDR3 DNA: TGTGCCAGCAGTGACGGGGCTAGCGGAAGGGGAGATACGCAGTATTTT.

The rearrangement links TRBV28 to TRBJ2-7; 12 bases map to TRBD2. The ends lost 5 bases at V and 2 bases at J; junction bases unmatched: 1. From germline, CDR1 is MDHEN and CDR2 SYDVKM. This CDR3 has 14 amino acids. As DNA, the CDR3 is TGTGCCAGCAGTGCTAGCGGGAGGGCCTACGAGCAGTACTTC. Amino acid sequence: CASSASGRAYEQYF.

This chain connects TRBV5-6 to TRBJ2-7, with 8 bases identical to TRBD1. CDR1 is SGHDT, CDR2 YYEEEE, per germline. The CDR3 is 14 residues long. J was trimmed by 5 bases and V by 0 bases; bases with no gene match: 4. The CDR3 loop reads CASSLGQGANEQYF. The DNA of the CDR3 is TGTGCCAGCAGCTTGGGGCAGGGGGCGAACGAGCAGTACTTC.

The chain links TRBV5-8 to TRBJ2-1; D is possibly TRBD2 (6 bases). V lost 3 bases to trimming and J lost 3 bases, with 19 bases between them. The CDR3 spans 17 residues. Germline assignment: CDR1 SGHTS and CDR2 YDEGEE. CDR3 DNA: TGTGCCAGCAGCTGGGGGGTGCGGCCTGGGGACTACAATGAGCAGTTCTTC. Protein product: CASSWGVRPGDYNEQFF.

This clone was observed a few times. The chain employs TRBV6-1 and TRBJ2-2; TRBD2 aligns across 9 bases. The J segment lost 5 bases and the V segment lost 2 bases, leaving 12 bases of the junction unmatched. Germline V gene lookup returns CDR1 MNHNS and CDR2 SASEGT. The CDR3 totals 18 residues. This CDR3 is CASSERIAGVRRTGELFF. The CDR3 region has the DNA TGTGCCAGCAGTGAACGAATAGCGGGAGTGAGGAGGACCGGGGAGCTGTTTTTT.

J is TRBJ1-6 and V is TRBV7-3, with TRBD1 matching over 8 bases. V trimming: 5 bases; J trimming: 10 bases; junction bases outside the gene matches: 4. The CDR3 is 13 amino acids. Germline lookup yields CDR1 SGHTA and CDR2 FQGTGA. DNA of the CDR3: TGTGCCAGCAGCGAACGGGACAGGTCACCCCTCCACTTT. Translated, it gives CASSERDRSPLHF.

This sequence joins TRBV6-5 and TRBJ1-6; D perhaps matches TRBD1 (6 bases). Trimming shortened V by 6 bases and J by 14 bases, and 20 bases separated the two germline ends. This CDR3 region has 14 residues. Germline assignment: CDR1 MNHEY and CDR2 SVGAGI. This chain's CDR3 is CASRFDRSLSSLHF. The CDR3 coding sequence is TGTGCCAGCAGATTCGACAGGTCTCTCTCTTCCCTCCACTTT.

The chain carries TRBV19 and TRBJ1-4; D may be TRBD1 (5 bases). The germline V and J ends were trimmed by 9 bases and 0 bases, with 20 bases remaining between them. Per the germline V gene, CDR1 is LNHDA and CDR2 is SQIVND (reference sequence). The CDR3 is 17 amino acids. The CDR3: CASRRQIYGATNEKLFF. CDR3 DNA sequence: TGTGCCAGCCGAAGACAGATATACGGTGCAACTAATGAAAAACTGTTTTTT.

In its sample, this clone was seen a few times. The V and J genes are TRBV28 and TRBJ2-1, with 7 nucleotides matching TRBD1. Germline loops: CDR1 MDHEN, CDR2 SYDVKM. CDR3 length equals 13 residues. Losses at the gene ends were 10 bases for V and 2 bases for J; bases not matched to a gene: 5. The CDR3 here is CATLGQPYNEQFF. The DNA for the CDR3 is TGTGCCACATTGGGACAGCCCTACAATGAGCAGTTCTTC.

V usage is TRBV7-2 and J usage is TRBJ1-4, with 9 bases identical to TRBD1. Germline CDR1 is SGHTA and CDR2 is FQGNSA. Trimming cost V 4 bases and J 7 bases; bases outside gene matches: 7. The CDR3 sequence is 15 residues long. The CDR3 DNA is TGTGCCAGCAGCTCGGTGGGGACAGGGAGTGAAAAACTGTTTTTT. Amino acids: CASSSVGTGSEKLFF.

The chain is built from TRBV18 and TRBJ2-1, with 10 bases matching TRBD2. The CDR3 is 16 residues long. Germline values: CDR1 KGHSH, CDR2 LQKENI. The ends lost 6 bases at V and 9 bases at J; junction bases unmatched: 14. This chain's CDR3 is CASSPRGLAGVIEQFF. For the CDR3, the DNA is TGTGCCAGCTCCCCTCGAGGGCTAGCGGGAGTGATTGAGCAGTTCTTC.

This chain joins TRBV5-1 and TRBJ1-5; the match to TRBD1 covers 10 bases. The CDR3 extends over 16 amino acids. Trimming removed 2 bases from V and 6 bases from J; junction bases left unmatched: 8. CDR1 is SGHRS and CDR2 is YFSETQ in the germline V gene. The CDR3 here is CASSFLPGQGSQPQHF. CDR3 nucleotides: TGCGCCAGCAGCTTTTTACCGGGACAGGGGTCTCAGCCCCAGCATTTT.

The chain is built from TRBV6-6 and TRBJ1-4; TRBD1 is a possible D gene (6 bases). V gave up 4 bases and J gave up 7 bases, with 10 bases separating them. The CDR3 has 13 residues. Germline CDR1 is MNHNY and CDR2 is SVGAGI (reference sequence). Here the CDR3 DNA reads TGTGCCAGCAGTTCCGGGACACCTGAAAAACTGTTTTTT. Protein product: CASSSGTPEKLFF.

This clone was counted a single time. The CDR3 DNA follows: TGTGCCAGCAGTTTACAGGGATACGGCTACACCTTC. The encoded protein is CASSLQGYGYTF. This chain joins TRBV28 and TRBJ1-2; tentatively, D is TRBD1 (5 bases). CDR1 is MDHEN and CDR2 is SYDVKM in the germline V gene. Trimming took off 2 bases at V and 8 bases at J, with 9 bases between the two ends. This CDR3 contains 12 residues.

The chain joins TRBV14 to TRBJ1-2; 10 bases match TRBD1. Germline-derived CDR1 and CDR2 are SGHDN and FVKESK. The CDR3 loop spans 14 amino acids. V gave up 2 bases and J gave up 7 bases; unmatched junction bases: 4. CDR3: CASSQSWDRGGYTF. The CDR3 nucleotides are TGTGCCAGCAGCCAATCATGGGACAGGGGTGGCTACACCTTC.

The chain has TRBV5-1 and TRBJ2-2; D gene ambiguous. With 4 bases removed from V and 2 bases from J, the gap between germline ends came to 12 bases. This CDR3 contains 15 residues. Germline assignment: CDR1 SGHRS and CDR2 YFSETQ. CDR3 sequence: CASSHLDLNTGELFF. The CDR3, as DNA: TGCGCCAGCAGCCACCTAGATTTAAACACCGGGGAGCTGTTTTTT.

The J gene is TRBJ1-2, the V gene TRBV29-1; a possible D gene is TRBD1 (5 bases). Germline V lookup: CDR1 SQVTM, CDR2 ANQGSEA. This CDR3 is built from 13 residues. Trimming took 7 bases from V and 5 from J, leaving 17 bases between them. CDR3 nucleotide sequence: TGCAGCGGCTCCGGGGGGGGAGGTTATGGCTACACCTTC. Its protein is CSGSGGGGYGYTF.

V usage is TRBV28 and J usage is TRBJ2-2; D might be TRBD1 (7 bases). The V gene lost 6 bases and the J gene lost 3 bases, with 14 bases spanning the gap. CDR1 is MDHEN, CDR2 SYDVKM, per germline. CDR3 length: 15 residues. The CDR3 nucleotides are TGTGCCAGCAGGGTCGGCAGGGGGGACACCGGGGAGCTGTTTTTT. Its protein product is CASRVGRGDTGELFF.

The chain recombines TRBV5-1 with TRBJ2-3; no clear D. CDR1 is SGHRS, CDR2 YFSETQ, per germline. The CDR3 covers 13 residues. V was pared by 4 bases and J by 2 bases, with 8 bases between. Written as DNA, the CDR3 is TGCGCCAGCAGCCCCCAAAACACAGATACGCAGTATTTT. It specifies CASSPQNTDTQYF.

The chain employs TRBV5-1 and TRBJ2-7, with D tentatively TRBD1 (6 bases). The germline V gene encodes CDR1 SGHRS and CDR2 YFSETQ. There are 18 residues in the CDR3. V gave up 0 bases and J gave up 1 base, with 20 bases separating them. The CDR3 sequence is CASSLGPRAGVLSYEQYF. The CDR3 DNA follows: TGCGCCAGCAGCTTGGGGCCTAGGGCAGGGGTTCTTTCCTACGAGCAGTACTTC. The variable domain in full, with the rest retrieved from reference TRBV5-1 and TRBJ2-7, is KAGVTQTPRYLIKTRGQQVTLSCSPISGHRSVSWYQQTPGQGLQFLFEYFSETQRNKGNFPGRFSGRQFSNSRSEMNVSTLELGDSALYLCASSLGPRAGVLSYEQYFGPGTRLTVT.